The clone carrying this TCR beta chain was picked up a small number of times. Its antigen is as yet unknown. Germline V gives CDR1 DFQATT, CDR2 SNEGSKA (reference sequence). Trimming removed 5 bases at V and 2 bases at J, with 6 bases between. This CDR3 contains 12 residues. Preparation of TCR beta libraries was done by quantitative 5'-RACE with molecular barcodes. MiXCR, run by TCRdb on the 5' RACE reads, gives a single entry per CDR3 protein. The sample consists of 200,000 to 300,000 distinct CDR3 sequences, roughly 25% of them appearing once. This sample is part of a study of CD8 T cells in ankylosing spondylitis. Overall study findings and caveats: Matched ankylosing spondylitis synovial fluid reportedly showed significant enrichment of disease-linked clones. A motif of 8 or 9 highly homologous TCR beta variants was seen as apparently characteristic of ankylosing spondylitis blood.

Sample: blood, either unsorted or a sorted T cell fraction (not recorded which). V gene TRBV20-1 combines with J gene TRBJ2-2; D gene ambiguous. This receptor was obtained from a male donor with ankylosing spondylitis or in good health (not recorded which). As DNA, the CDR3 is TGCAGTGCTGCTCGAAACACCGGGGAGCTGTTTTTT. Translated, it gives CSAARNTGELFF.